This note documents a single T cell receptor beta chain sequence. Its matching antigen is unknown. The data were obtained in a study of T cell repertoires in cytomegalovirus infection. Study summary: Based on public TCR beta signatures, there were indications of CMV infection and of a matching HLA type.

TCRdb passed the reads through MiXCR, listing each CDR3 protein once. The repertoire holds about 740,000 distinct CDR3 sequences, with about a third as singletons. Overall study results and limits: There were carriers of CMV plus the relevant HLA, and cumulative public TCR beta family frequency identified them. The response measured ex vivo was dominated by TCR beta clonotypes (HLA-C-restricted and CMV-specific).

The TCR sequence derives from a human donor in good health (CMV status not recorded). Some clones in this sample may be carry-over from other donors' samples. The sample taken for sequencing was PBMCs.

The CDR3 reads CASRTGGLNQETQYF. CDR3 nucleotide sequence: TGTGCCAGCAGGACAGGGGGCCTTAACCAAGAGACCCAGTACTTC. The gene calls are TRBV28 and TRBJ2-5; the match to TRBD1 covers 10 bases. This CDR3 has 15 amino acids. Germline V gives CDR1 MDHEN, CDR2 SYDVKM. V was pared by 6 bases and J by 0 bases, with 4 bases of the junction left unmatched.